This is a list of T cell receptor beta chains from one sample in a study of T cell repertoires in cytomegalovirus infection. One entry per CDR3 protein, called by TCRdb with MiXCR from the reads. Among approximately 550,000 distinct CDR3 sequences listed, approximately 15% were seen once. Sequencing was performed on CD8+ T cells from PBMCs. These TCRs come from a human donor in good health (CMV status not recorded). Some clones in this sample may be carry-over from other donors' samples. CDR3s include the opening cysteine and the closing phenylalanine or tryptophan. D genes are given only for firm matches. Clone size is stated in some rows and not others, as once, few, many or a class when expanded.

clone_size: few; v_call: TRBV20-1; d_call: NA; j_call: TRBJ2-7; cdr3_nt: TGCAGTGCTAGAGGGGGGTTATCCTACGAGCAGTACTTC; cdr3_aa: CSARGGLSYEQYF
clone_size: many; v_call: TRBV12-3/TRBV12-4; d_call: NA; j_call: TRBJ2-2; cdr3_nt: TGTGCCAGCAGGCTAGCAGTTAACACCGGGGAGCTGTTTTTT; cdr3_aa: CASRLAVNTGELFF
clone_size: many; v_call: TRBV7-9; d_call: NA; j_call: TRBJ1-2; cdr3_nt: TGTGCCAGCAGCTTAGGACAGGCTAGAGGCTACACCTTC; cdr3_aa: CASSLGQARGYTF
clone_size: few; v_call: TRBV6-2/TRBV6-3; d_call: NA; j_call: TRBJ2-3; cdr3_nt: TGTGCCAGCAGCTTAGGACCAGCGGCAGATACGCAGTATTTT; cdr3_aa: CASSLGPAADTQYF
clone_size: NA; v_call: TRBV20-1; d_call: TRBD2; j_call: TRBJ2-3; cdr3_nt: TGCAGTGCTAGAGACTATAGCGGGGCGTACACAGATACGCAGTATTTT; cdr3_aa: CSARDYSGAYTDTQYF
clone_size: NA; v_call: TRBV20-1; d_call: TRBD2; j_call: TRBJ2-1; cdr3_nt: TGCAGTGCTCCGAATCTAGCGGGGGTATACAATGAGCAGTTCTTC; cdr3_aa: CSAPNLAGVYNEQFF
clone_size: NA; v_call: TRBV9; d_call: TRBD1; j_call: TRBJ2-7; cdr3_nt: TGTGCCAGCAGCGTAGATGGGGACAGAGTCTACGAGCAGTACTTC; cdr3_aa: CASSVDGDRVYEQYF
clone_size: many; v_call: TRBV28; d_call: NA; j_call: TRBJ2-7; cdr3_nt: TGTGCCAGCAGTTTATATGGGCGCGAGCAGTACTTC; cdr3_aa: CASSLYGREQYF
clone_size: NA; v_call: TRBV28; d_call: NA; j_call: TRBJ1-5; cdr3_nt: TGTGCCAGCAGTTTATTGCTACCCTCGAATCAGCCCCAGCATTTT; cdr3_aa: CASSLLLPSNQPQHF
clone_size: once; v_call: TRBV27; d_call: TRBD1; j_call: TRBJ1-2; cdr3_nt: TGTGCCAGCAGTTTAGGACAGGGTGTTTTCGATGGCTACACCTTC; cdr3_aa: CASSLGQGVFDGYTF
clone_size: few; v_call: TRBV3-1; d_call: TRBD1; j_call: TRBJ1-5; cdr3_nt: TGTGCCAGCAGCCAAGGCAGGACAGGGGGCCGTCAGCCCCAGCATTTT; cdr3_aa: CASSQGRTGGRQPQHF
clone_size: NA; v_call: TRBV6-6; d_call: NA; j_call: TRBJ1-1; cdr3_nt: TGTGCCAGCAACACCCCTCGGCGACGGGAAGCTCTCTTT; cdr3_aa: CASNTPRRREALF
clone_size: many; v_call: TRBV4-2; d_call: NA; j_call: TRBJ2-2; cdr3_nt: TGTGCCAGCAGGGCCGGAACCCTGAACACCGGGGAGCTGTTTTTT; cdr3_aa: CASRAGTLNTGELFF
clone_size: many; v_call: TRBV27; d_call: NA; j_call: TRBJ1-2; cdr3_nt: TGTGCCAGCAGCAACCTACCCTCAGATGGCTACACCTTC; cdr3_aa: CASSNLPSDGYTF
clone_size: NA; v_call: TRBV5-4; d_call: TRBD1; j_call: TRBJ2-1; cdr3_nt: TGTGCCAGCAGCCCGGACAGGGCCTATGAGCAGTTCTTC; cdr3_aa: CASSPDRAYEQFF
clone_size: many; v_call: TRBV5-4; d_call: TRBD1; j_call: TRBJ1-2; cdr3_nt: TGTGCCAGCAGCCCAGGAGGACAGGACAACTATGGCTACACCTTC; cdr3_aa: CASSPGGQDNYGYTF
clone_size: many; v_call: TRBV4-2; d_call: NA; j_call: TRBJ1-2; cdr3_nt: TGTGCCAGCAGCCAAGAGATGGGATATGGCTACACCTTC; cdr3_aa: CASSQEMGYGYTF
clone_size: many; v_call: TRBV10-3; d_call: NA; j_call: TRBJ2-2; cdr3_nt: TGTGCCATCACGACGGCCACCGGGGAGCTGTTTTTT; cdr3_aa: CAITTATGELFF
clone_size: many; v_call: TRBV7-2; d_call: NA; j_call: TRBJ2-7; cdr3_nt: TGTGCCAGCAGCTTAGCGCGGACTATGTACTTC; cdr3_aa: CASSLARTMYF
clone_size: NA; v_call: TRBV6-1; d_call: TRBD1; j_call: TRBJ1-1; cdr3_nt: TGTGCCAGCAGACTCAGGGGGCTCACTGAAGCTTTCTTT; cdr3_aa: CASRLRGLTEAFF
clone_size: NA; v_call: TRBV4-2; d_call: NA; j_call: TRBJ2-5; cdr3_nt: TGTGCCAGCAGCCACCCGAAGCAAGAGACCCAGTACTTC; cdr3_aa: CASSHPKQETQYF
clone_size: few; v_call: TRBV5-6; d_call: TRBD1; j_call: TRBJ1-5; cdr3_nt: TGTGCCAGCAGCTTAAACAGGGGAGTGGATGTTAATCAGCCCCAGCATTTT; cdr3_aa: CASSLNRGVDVNQPQHF
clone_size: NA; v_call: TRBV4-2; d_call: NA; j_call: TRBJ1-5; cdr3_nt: TGTGCCAGCAGCCAAGAATCGGGAATAAGCAATCAGCCCCAGCATTTT; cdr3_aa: CASSQESGISNQPQHF
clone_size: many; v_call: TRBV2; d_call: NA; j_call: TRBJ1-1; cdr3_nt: TGTGCCAGCAGTGAAGGGGGACGGACGCTGAACACTGAAGCTTTCTTT; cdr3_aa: CASSEGGRTLNTEAFF
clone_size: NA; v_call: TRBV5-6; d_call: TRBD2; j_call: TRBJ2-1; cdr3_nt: TGTGCCAGCAGCTTGGATCCTAGCGGGATATCCTACAATGTGCAGTTCTTC; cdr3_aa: CASSLDPSGISYNVQFF
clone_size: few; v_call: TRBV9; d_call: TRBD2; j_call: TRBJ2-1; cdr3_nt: TGTGCCAGCAGCGGGCGGGGGACTGGGGGATACAATGAGCAGTTCTTC; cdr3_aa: CASSGRGTGGYNEQFF
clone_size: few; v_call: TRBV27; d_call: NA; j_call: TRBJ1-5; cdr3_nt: TGTGCCAGCAGTTTATCGAAGACAGGTAGCAATCAGCCCCAGCATTTT; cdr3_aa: CASSLSKTGSNQPQHF
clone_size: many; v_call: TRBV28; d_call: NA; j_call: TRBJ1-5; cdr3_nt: TGTGCCAGCAGTTTGGTGACGGTGAGCAATCAGCCCCAGCATTTT; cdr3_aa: CASSLVTVSNQPQHF